This TCR beta chain is from a study of T cell responses to AZD1222 COVID-19 vaccine (dated by TCRdb to the early 2020s). Turning to the overall study: TCR sequencing covered fewer than 250 trial participants: 200 to 220 given two doses of AZD1222 and about 26 given two doses of MenACWY control vaccine. Trial participants were enrolled into age subgroups of 18-55, 56-69 and 70-plus years, which contained about 150, 28 and 57 TCR-sequenced participants, respectively.

Taken with the paper, the label for time point translates to: about 28 days (+/-7) after the second vaccine dose. AZD1222 recipients given second doses at about 4 weeks or at about 12 weeks were pooled, since spike-specific TCR depth and breadth were not found to differ between the two schedules. Vaccinee samples were obtained from the UK trials COV001 and COV002, which included a single-blind randomized controlled phase 2/3 trial of AZD1222 (ChAdOx1 nCoV-19) in healthy adults. For TCRbeta chain sequencing, PBMC samples were collected from trial participants at day 0 and at day 28 after the second dose. Details on this clone: No antigen is known for it. No clone much larger than this one lies a single base away; base qualities are absent.

Points the paper makes about the study in general: In the small 56-69-year group, the increase in depth fell short of significance, most likely because of low power. Most participants were white British and females outnumbered males, and the authors suggested that clonal diversity may have been underestimated. CD4 TCRs associated with the vaccine covered the entire spike protein, and the dominant responses were in regions 160-218 and 743-854. Conclusions about previously exposed vaccinees were limited because only six AZD1222 recipients were SARS-CoV-2 seropositive at baseline. Spike-specific TCR breadth and depth rose significantly after two AZD1222 doses compared with day 0 and with MenACWY recipients. Nearly half of unique spike-specific TCRs reportedly recognized epitopes outside regions mutated in the B.1.351 and B.1.1.7 variants. No day 14 peak-response samples were available, so repertoires were characterized only after the peak T cell response.

Relative to germline, V is 2 bases shorter and J is 3 bases shorter, with 11 bases between their ends. The cysteine opens and the phenylalanine closes a CDR3 of 14 amino acids. The read is trimmed to its CDR3 DNA, 42 bases read in frame from base 1. For CDR1 and CDR2, the germline V gene lists SNHLY and FYNNEI. The CDR3 regions of human TCRbeta chains were subjected to immunosequencing. The authors' analysis ran thus. TCRs in the repertoires were compared against a reference library of SARS-CoV-2-specific TCRs that had been generated with the MIRA antigen-specificity platform. Breadth was defined as the fraction of unique TCRs that were SARS-CoV-2-associated. Depth was defined as the fraction of total T cells that were SARS-CoV-2-associated. Using the MIRA data, each spike-specific TCR was assigned both to the spike region to which the TCR was reactive and to a CD4 or CD8 class. Log10-transformed breadth and depth values were compared by one-way ANOVA with Sidak's multiple comparisons tests. Entries here come from immuneACCESS through TCRdb and include only in-frame sequences with V and J called. Some clones fail to appear in such tables; in the studies checked, an unresolved V gene covers under half of the shortfall, and the cause of the remainder is unknown. For V, J and clone size, that table is used; D and trimming come from the DNA. The sample table shows about 120,000 clones, and around 91% are seen once. Jointly, the top ten make up around 1.5% of the sample.

This specimen was peripheral blood, taken 28 days after the second AZD1222 dose. This receptor was obtained from an adult who received the AZD1222 COVID-19 vaccine. The chain links TRBV2 with TRBJ2-7; TRBD1 is a possible D gene, resting on 6 matching bases. The CDR3 corresponds to CASSETQGFYEQYF. The DNA sequence is TGTGCCAGCAGTGAAACCCAGGGGTTCTACGAGCAGTACTTC.